This entry lists 28 T cell receptor beta chains sequenced from one sample in a study of beta chain features in type 1 diabetes. Study results and limitations: Patients with Type 1 diabetes showed moderately but significantly shorter TCRB CDR3s in all four CD4+ subsets.

These TCRs' antigens remain unknown. All of the isolated RNA was reverse transcribed, so expressed TCRB transcripts were sequenced. Method: immunoSEQ multiplex PCR; TCRdb's copy keeps in-frame clones and lacks some. The data hold 93,000 or so clones, with approximately 30% observed a single time. Source material: central memory CD4+ T cells from blood. The receptors shown here come from a young woman with type 1 diabetes.

The rearrangement links TRBV7-2 to TRBJ2-1; D unresolved. The length of the CDR3 is 11 residues. The germline V gene has CDR1 SGHTA and CDR2 FQGNSA. The ends were cut back, 5 bases at V and 4 bases at J, with 3 bases in the middle. CDR3 amino acids: CASSPYNEQFF. DNA of the CDR3: TGTGCCAGCAGCCCTTACAATGAGCAGTTCTTC.

This clone turned up a few times. This chain connects TRBV5-4 to TRBJ1-2, with D perhaps matching TRBD1 (6 bases). CDR3 length: 15 amino acids. V was shortened by 4 bases and J by 0 bases, with 13 bases between the two germline ends. Germline CDR1 is SGHNT and CDR2 is YYREEE (reference sequence). The CDR3 reads CASSLGRGTNYGYTF. The CDR3, as DNA: TGTGCCAGCAGCCTTGGCAGGGGCACTAACTATGGCTACACCTTC.

V is TRBV27 and J is TRBJ1-2; D possibly corresponds to TRBD1 (6 bases). V was pared by 6 bases and J by 3 bases, with 17 bases between. CDR1 is MNHEY, CDR2 SMNVEV, per germline (reference sequence). This CDR3 is 15 amino acids long. In nucleotides, the CDR3 is TGTGCCAGCAGCTCCCATTACCGGACAGACTATGGCTACACCTTC. Its protein is CASSSHYRTDYGYTF.

This sequence joins TRBV30 and TRBJ2-3, with D perhaps matching TRBD2 (5 bases). Germline V gene lookup returns CDR1 GTSNPN and CDR2 SVGIG (reference sequence). The CDR3 covers 14 residues. Trimming removed 4 bases at V and 4 bases at J, with 15 bases between. CDR3 residues: CAWTLGGRADTQYF. Written as DNA, the CDR3 is TGTGCCTGGACACTCGGAGGAAGGGCAGATACGCAGTATTTT.

The rearrangement links TRBV9 to TRBJ1-5; possibly TRBD1 for D (5 bases). The CDR3 length is 17 residues. Germline loops: CDR1 SGDLS, CDR2 YYNGEE. Trimming removed 3 bases from V and 1 base from J, with 17 bases in between. The CDR3 here is CASSAGQGGMSNQPQHF. The DNA of the CDR3 is TGTGCCAGCAGCGCGGGTCAGGGTGGCATGAGCAATCAGCCCCAGCATTTT.

This clone has only a few counts. The chain is built from TRBV30 and TRBJ1-3, with TRBD1 matching over 10 bases. CDR3 length equals 15 residues. Germline trimming cut 3 bases from V and 2 bases from J; bases unmatched to any gene: 4. Germline CDR1 reads GTSNPN; CDR2 reads SVGIG (reference sequence). CDR3 coding DNA: TGTGCCTGGAGCGCCGGGACAGGGGCTGGAAACACCATATATTTT. Translating it yields CAWSAGTGAGNTIYF.

The chain recombines TRBV4-1 with TRBJ2-3, with 9 positions matching TRBD2. CDR1 and CDR2 (germline): MGHRA, YSYEKL. The J segment lost 2 bases and the V segment lost 2 bases, leaving 8 bases of the junction unmatched. The CDR3 sequence is 17 residues long. The DNA of the CDR3 is TGCGCCAGCAGCCAATCCCAACTAGCGGGCCCCACAGATACGCAGTATTTT. Its translation is CASSQSQLAGPTDTQYF.

This clone was seen a few times. The chain carries TRBV30 and TRBJ1-3; D uncertain. This CDR3 comprises 16 residues. Trimming removed 2 bases at V and 0 bases at J, with 14 bases between. Germline V gene data show CDR1 as GTSNPN and CDR2 as SVGIG (reference sequence). CDR3 sequence reads: CAWSPGLTSSGNTIYF. The CDR3 DNA reads as TGTGCCTGGAGTCCCGGACTTACCTCCTCTGGAAACACCATATATTTT.

The rearrangement uses TRBV6-1 and TRBJ1-1; D unclear. The CDR3 runs to 14 residues. V was trimmed by 7 bases and J by 1 base, leaving 13 bases between them. The germline V gene has CDR1 MNHNS and CDR2 SASEGT. CDR3 region: CASNSGGSNTEAFF. DNA for the CDR3: TGTGCCAGCAATTCAGGAGGGTCGAACACTGAAGCTTTCTTT.

The rearrangement uses TRBV5-5 and TRBJ2-3; 7 positions agree with TRBD2. V was pared by 2 bases and J by 3 bases, with 12 bases of the junction left unmatched. CDR3 length: 17 residues. Per germline, CDR1 SGHKS and CDR2 YYEKEE (reference sequence). CDR3 protein: CASSLVSTSESTDTQYF. The CDR3 DNA reads as TGTGCCAGCAGCTTAGTGTCTACTAGCGAATCGACAGATACGCAGTATTTT. Based on the CDR3 plus reference TRBV5-5 and TRBJ2-3, the full variable domain is DAGVTQSPTHLIKTRGQQVTLRCSPISGHKSVSWYQQVLGQGPQFIFQYYEKEERGRGNFPDRFSARQFPNYSSELNVNALLLGDSALYLCASSLVSTSESTDTQYFGPGTRLTVL.

V usage is TRBV6-1 and J usage is TRBJ1-2, with D uncertain. Germline V gives CDR1 MNHNS, CDR2 SASEGT. The CDR3 runs to 12 residues. V lost 3 bases and J 3 bases, leaving 5 bases between the germline ends. DNA of the CDR3: TGTGCCAGCAGTGAGTATCACTATGGCTACACCTTC. Its translation is CASSEYHYGYTF.

This chain uses TRBV4-2 with TRBJ2-1; 10 bases map to TRBD1. The V gene's germline CDR1 is LGHNA and CDR2 YNFKEQ. The CDR3 sequence is 16 residues long. Trimming removed 0 bases from V and 7 bases from J; junction bases left unmatched: 6. The CDR3 nucleotides are TGTGCCAGCAGCCAAGATTGGACAGGGGGATTGAATGAGCAGTTCTTC. Its translation is CASSQDWTGGLNEQFF.

The CDR3, as DNA: TGTGCCTGGGGGGACACTTGGAATCAGCCCCAGCATTTT. Amino acids: CAWGDTWNQPQHF. This chain joins TRBV30 and TRBJ1-5; D possibly corresponds to TRBD1 (6 bases). This CDR3 has 13 amino acids. Germline V gives CDR1 GTSNPN, CDR2 SVGIG (reference sequence). V was shortened by 5 bases and J by 4 bases, with 12 bases between the two germline ends.

The V and J genes are TRBV19 and TRBJ1-5, with D maybe TRBD1 (6 bases). Trimming left V 5 bases short and J 2 bases short, with 16 bases between. Germline values: CDR1 LNHDA, CDR2 SQIVND (reference sequence). CDR3 length: 16 residues. The CDR3 sequence is CASSPHHRERNQPQHF. The CDR3 DNA follows: TGTGCCAGTAGTCCACACCACAGGGAACGCAATCAGCCCCAGCATTTT.

This clone was observed once. V usage is TRBV11-3 and J usage is TRBJ2-3, with D possibly being TRBD2 (6 bases). Trimming removed 2 bases from V and 2 bases from J, with 14 bases in between. Germline lookup yields CDR1 SGHNT and CDR2 YENEEA. CDR3 length equals 16 residues. The CDR3 here is CASSLFSRGNTDTQYF. The CDR3 coding sequence is TGTGCCAGCAGCTTATTCTCGCGGGGCAACACAGATACGCAGTATTTT.

This clone has just a few counts. This chain links TRBV18 with TRBJ2-1; 9 bases map to TRBD2. The CDR3 contains 19 residues. CDR1 is KGHSH, CDR2 LQKENI, per germline. With V trimmed by 3 bases and J by 5 bases, 17 bases remained unmatched. CDR3 coding DNA: TGTGCCAGCTCACCGGGTGTGAATAGCGGGGGAAGGAGGGACAATGAGCAGTTCTTC. Translated, it gives CASSPGVNSGGRRDNEQFF.

V usage is TRBV10-2 and J usage is TRBJ2-1; 11 positions match TRBD2. Germline CDR1 WSHSY, CDR2 SAAADI. This CDR3 spans 14 amino acids. V gave up 10 bases and J gave up 7 bases; unmatched junction bases: 9. For the CDR3, the DNA is TGCGCCACCACAACTAGCGGGGGTTCGAATGAGCAGTTCTTC. Its translation is CATTTSGGSNEQFF.

The DNA for the CDR3 is TGTGCCAGCAGTTACCTTAACTATGGCTACACCTTC. It is translated as CASSYLNYGYTF. The rearrangement uses TRBV6-6 and TRBJ1-2, with unresolved D. The CDR3 consists of 12 residues. Per germline, CDR1 MNHNY and CDR2 SVGAGI (reference sequence). With 2 bases removed from V and 1 base from J, the gap between germline ends came to 2 bases.

The rearrangement uses TRBV7-2 and TRBJ1-5; no clear D gene. CDR3 length equals 15 residues. Trimming cost V 5 bases and J 3 bases, with 14 bases left between them. Germline assignment: CDR1 SGHTA and CDR2 FQGNSA. The CDR3 sequence: CASSPGGFNNQPQHF. As DNA, the CDR3 is TGTGCCAGCAGCCCCGGAGGATTCAACAATCAGCCCCAGCATTTT.

This clone was observed a handful of times. The CDR3 sequence: CASSLRTSGRPLPVSYNEQFF. The CDR3 DNA sequence: TGCGCCAGCAGCCTTCGGACTAGCGGGAGGCCCCTACCAGTCTCCTACAATGAGCAGTTCTTC. The rearrangement links TRBV5-1 to TRBJ2-1; 14 bases line up with TRBD2. V gave up 4 bases and J gave up 0 bases; unmatched junction bases: 15. The CDR3 runs to 21 residues. Germline V CDR1 and CDR2: SGHRS, YFSETQ.

This clone has just a few counts. The chain joins TRBV11-2 to TRBJ2-1; 7 positions agree with TRBD1. Germline V gene lookup returns CDR1 SGHAT and CDR2 FQNNGV. Trimming cost V 0 bases and J 7 bases; bases outside gene matches: 9. The CDR3 runs 16 residues. The CDR3 here is CASSLDRQGIGNEQFF. CDR3 nucleotides: TGTGCCAGCAGCTTAGATCGACAGGGAATTGGAAATGAGCAGTTCTTC.

The CDR3 protein is CASSASGLQPQHF. As DNA, the CDR3 is TGTGCCAGTAGTGCCTCGGGTTTACAGCCCCAGCATTTT. The rearrangement uses TRBV19 and TRBJ1-5; D uncertain. V was cut by 5 bases and J by 7 bases, with 12 bases left in between. The germline V gene has CDR1 LNHDA and CDR2 SQIVND (reference sequence). There are 13 residues in the CDR3.

This chain joins TRBV7-9 and TRBJ2-7, with a tentative D call TRBD1 (6 bases). Deletions cut 1 base from V and 2 bases from J, with 12 bases between. The germline gives CDR1 SEHNR, CDR2 FQNEAQ (reference sequence). This CDR3 is 15 amino acids long. For the CDR3, the DNA is TGTGCCAGCAGCTTAGGACAGGCCGATCCCTACGAGCAGTACTTC. This sequence encodes CASSLGQADPYEQYF.

This clone was detected only a few times. This CDR3 reads CASSQSGTSGIYEQYV. The CDR3 coding sequence is TGCGCCAGCAGTCAATCCGGGACTAGCGGGATCTACGAGCAGTACGTC. The chain carries TRBV23-1 and TRBJ2-7, with 13 bases identical to TRBD2. TRBV23-1 is placed among ORFs of uncertain function. The J segment lost 3 bases and the V segment lost 0 bases, leaving 2 bases of the junction unmatched. The CDR3 is 16 amino acids.

V usage is TRBV7-9 and J usage is TRBJ1-5, with 10 bases lining up with TRBD1. CDR3 size: 15 residues. The V gene end was trimmed by 5 bases and the J gene end by 6 bases; junction bases not matched to a gene: 7. Germline assignment: CDR1 SEHNR and CDR2 FQNEAQ (reference sequence). Written as DNA, the CDR3 is TGTGCCAGCAGCGGGGGACAGGGGTTGACTCAGCCCCAGCATTTT. Protein: CASSGGQGLTQPQHF.

The chain recombines TRBV5-1 with TRBJ1-2, with 11 bases matching TRBD1. The CDR3 spans 15 residues. V lost 4 bases and J lost 2; bases outside the gene matches: 4. Germline V gene data show CDR1 as SGHRS and CDR2 as YFSETQ. CDR3 DNA sequence: TGCGCCAGCAGCAGGGGACAGGGGGAGAACTATGGCTACACCTTC. This sequence encodes CASSRGQGENYGYTF. Drawing the rest from reference TRBV5-1 and TRBJ1-2, the complete variable domain is KAGVTQTPRYLIKTRGQQVTLSCSPISGHRSVSWYQQTPGQGLQFLFEYFSETQRNKGNFPGRFSGRQFSNSRSEMNVSTLELGDSALYLCASSRGQGENYGYTFGSGTRLTVV.

As regards this clone: Different DNA sequences within this sample yield the same CDR3. V usage is TRBV5-1 and J usage is TRBJ2-2; 10 positions match TRBD2. The germline CDR1 and CDR2 sequences are SGHRS and YFSETQ. The CDR3 loop spans 18 amino acids. V was pared by 1 base and J by 5 bases, with 11 bases of the junction left unmatched. DNA for the CDR3: TGCGCCAGCAGCTTGCGGGCCCTAGCGGGAGCTGAGACCGGGGAGCTGTTTTTT. It specifies CASSLRALAGAETGELFF.

The V and J genes are TRBV7-8 and TRBJ2-5; no clear D gene. The CDR3 sequence is 11 residues long. The germline V gene has CDR1 SGHVS and CDR2 FQNEAQ. V shed 5 bases and J shed 4 bases, with 5 bases lying between them. CDR3 protein: CASSMAETQYF. In DNA form, the CDR3 reads TGTGCCAGCAGCATGGCAGAGACCCAGTACTTC.